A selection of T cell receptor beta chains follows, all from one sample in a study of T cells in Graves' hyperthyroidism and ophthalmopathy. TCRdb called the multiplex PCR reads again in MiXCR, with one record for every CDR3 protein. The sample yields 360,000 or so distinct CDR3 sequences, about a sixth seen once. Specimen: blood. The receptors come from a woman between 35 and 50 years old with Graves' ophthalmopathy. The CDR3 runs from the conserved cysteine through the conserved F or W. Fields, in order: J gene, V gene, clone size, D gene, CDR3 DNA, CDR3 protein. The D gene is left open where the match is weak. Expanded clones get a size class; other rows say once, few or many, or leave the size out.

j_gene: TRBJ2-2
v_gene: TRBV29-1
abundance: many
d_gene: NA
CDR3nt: TGCAGCGTTGAGGTAATGGCGGGATATTCGAACACCGGGGAGCTGTTTTTT
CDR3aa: CSVEVMAGYSNTGELFF

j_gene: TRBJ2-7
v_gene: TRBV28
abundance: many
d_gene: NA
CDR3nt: TGTGCCAGCAGTTTAGGGGGCCAACTATACGAGCAGTACTTC
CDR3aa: CASSLGGQLYEQYF

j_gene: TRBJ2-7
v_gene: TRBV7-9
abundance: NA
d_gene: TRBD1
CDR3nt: TGTGCCAGCAGCCCCCCCCGGACAGGAGCTTACGAGCAGTACTTC
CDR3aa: CASSPPRTGAYEQYF

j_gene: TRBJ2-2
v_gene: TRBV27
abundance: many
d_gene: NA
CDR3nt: TGTGCCAGCAGTTTATATGGGGCCGGGGAGCTGTTTTTT
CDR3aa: CASSLYGAGELFF

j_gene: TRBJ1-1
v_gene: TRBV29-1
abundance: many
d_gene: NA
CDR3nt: TGCAGCGCTCGGAACACTGAAGCTTTCTTT
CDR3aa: CSARNTEAFF

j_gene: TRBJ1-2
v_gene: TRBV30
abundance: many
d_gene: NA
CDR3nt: TGTGCCTGGAGTATGTTCGAGTATGGCTACACCTTC
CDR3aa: CAWSMFEYGYTF

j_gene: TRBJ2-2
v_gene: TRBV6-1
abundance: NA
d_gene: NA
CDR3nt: TGTGCCAGCAGTGGACCGGGACGGAAGAACACCGGGGAGCTGTTTTTT
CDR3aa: CASSGPGRKNTGELFF

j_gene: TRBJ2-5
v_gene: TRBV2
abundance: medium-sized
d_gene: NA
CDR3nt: TGTGCCAGCAGTGTGGGGTGGCAGAAAGAGACCCAGTACTTC
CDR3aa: CASSVGWQKETQYF

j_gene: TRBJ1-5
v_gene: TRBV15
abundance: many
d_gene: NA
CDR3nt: TGTGCCACCAGCGCAGGAGATCAGCCCCAGCATTTT
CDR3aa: CATSAGDQPQHF

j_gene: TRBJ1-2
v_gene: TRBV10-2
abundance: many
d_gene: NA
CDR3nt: TGCGCCAGCAGTGCGTTCCGGCAGCGCCTTAACTATGGCTACACCTTC
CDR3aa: CASSAFRQRLNYGYTF

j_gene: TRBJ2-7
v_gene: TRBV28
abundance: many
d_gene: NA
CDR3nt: TGTGCCAGCAGTGCTCCGGACAGTCTTCCCGACTACGAGCAGTACTTC
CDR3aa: CASSAPDSLPDYEQYF

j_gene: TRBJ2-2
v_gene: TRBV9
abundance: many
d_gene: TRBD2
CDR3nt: TGTGCCAGCAGCTTTAGCGCCGGACTAGCGAGCGTCGACACCGGGGAGCTGTTTTTT
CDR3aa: CASSFSAGLASVDTGELFF

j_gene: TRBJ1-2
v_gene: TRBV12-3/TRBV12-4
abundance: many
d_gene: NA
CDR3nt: TGTGCCAGCTTGAAGAGGGTCGACTATGGCTACACCTTC
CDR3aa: CASLKRVDYGYTF

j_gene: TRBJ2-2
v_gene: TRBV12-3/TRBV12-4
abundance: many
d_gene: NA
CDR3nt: TGTGCCAGCACCAAGACAAGAACCGGGGAGCTGTTTTTT
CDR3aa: CASTKTRTGELFF

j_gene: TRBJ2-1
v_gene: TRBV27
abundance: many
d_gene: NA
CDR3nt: TGTGCCAGCAGTTTATTAGGTTCCTCCTACAATGAGCAGTTCTTC
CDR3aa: CASSLLGSSYNEQFF

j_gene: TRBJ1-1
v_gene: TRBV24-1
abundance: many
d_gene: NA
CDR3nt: TGTGCCACCAGTGATTCGGGACGGCGGAATGAAGCTTTCTTT
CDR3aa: CATSDSGRRNEAFF

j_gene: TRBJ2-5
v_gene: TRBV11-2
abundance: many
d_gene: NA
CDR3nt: TGTGCCAGCAGCTTAACCCCCTACAGGGACCCCCTAGACCAAGAGACCCAGTACTTC
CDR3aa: CASSLTPYRDPLDQETQYF

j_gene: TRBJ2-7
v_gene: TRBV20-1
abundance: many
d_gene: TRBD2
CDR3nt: TGCAGTGCTGAGCGGGACCCTAGCTCCTACGAGCAGTACTTC
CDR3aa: CSAERDPSSYEQYF

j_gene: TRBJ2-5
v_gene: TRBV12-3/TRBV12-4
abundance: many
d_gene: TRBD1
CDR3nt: TGTGCCAGCAGTTTAGTACAGGGGTTGGGGCAAGAGACCCAGTACTTC
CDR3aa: CASSLVQGLGQETQYF

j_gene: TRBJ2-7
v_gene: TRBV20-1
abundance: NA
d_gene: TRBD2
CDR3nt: TGCAGTGCTCTCAGGGGCGATGGGACTAGCGGCGAGCAGTACTTC
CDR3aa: CSALRGDGTSGEQYF

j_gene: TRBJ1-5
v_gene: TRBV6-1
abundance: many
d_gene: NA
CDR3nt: TGTGCCAGCACACCAGGGGCTTATACAAGCAATCAGCCCCAGCATTTT
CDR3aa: CASTPGAYTSNQPQHF

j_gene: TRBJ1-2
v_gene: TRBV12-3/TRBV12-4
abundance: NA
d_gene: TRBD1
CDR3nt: TGTGCCAGCAGTGCCGGGACAGGAGTCACTGCTTATGGCTACACCTTC
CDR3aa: CASSAGTGVTAYGYTF

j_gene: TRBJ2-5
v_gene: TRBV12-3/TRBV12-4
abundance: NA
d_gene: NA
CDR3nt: TGTGCTACCAGCATGGGGGCCTCACAAGAGACCCAGTACTTC
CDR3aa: CATSMGASQETQYF

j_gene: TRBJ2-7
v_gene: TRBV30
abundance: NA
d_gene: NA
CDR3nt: TGTGCCTCCGGGGACCTCATCTACGAGCAGTACTTC
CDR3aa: CASGDLIYEQYF

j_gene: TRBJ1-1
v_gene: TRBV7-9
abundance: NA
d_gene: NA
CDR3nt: TGTGCCAGCAGCCCGCGAAGCGTGGACACTGAAGCTTTCTTT
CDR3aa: CASSPRSVDTEAFF

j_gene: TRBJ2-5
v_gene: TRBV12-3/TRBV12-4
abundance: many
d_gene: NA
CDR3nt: TGTGCCAGCACCCGACATAGGGATCAAGAGACCCAGTACTTC
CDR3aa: CASTRHRDQETQYF

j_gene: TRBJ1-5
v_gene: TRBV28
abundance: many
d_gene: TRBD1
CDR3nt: TGTGCCAGCAGTTTCCCTACAGGGGGAGGCAGCAATCAGCCCCAGCATTTT
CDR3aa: CASSFPTGGGSNQPQHF

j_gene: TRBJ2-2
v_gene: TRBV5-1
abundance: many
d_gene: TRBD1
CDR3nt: TGCGCCAGCAGCCGAGGTCCCGGGACAGGCGGGGAGCTGTTTTTT
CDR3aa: CASSRGPGTGGELFF

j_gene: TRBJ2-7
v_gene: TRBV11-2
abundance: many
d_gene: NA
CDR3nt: TGTGCCAGCAGCTTATCCCGGGCCCGGAGAACCTACGAGCAGTACTTC
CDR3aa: CASSLSRARRTYEQYF

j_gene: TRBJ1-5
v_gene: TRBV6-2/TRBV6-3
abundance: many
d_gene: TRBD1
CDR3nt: TGTGCCACCGCCTCGACAGGGGCTGGGAAACAGCCCCAGCATTTT
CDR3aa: CATASTGAGKQPQHF

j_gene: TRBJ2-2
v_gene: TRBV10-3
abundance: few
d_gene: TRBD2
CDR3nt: TGTGCCATCAGTGCCGGGACTACCCGAACGAACACCGGGGAGCTGTTTTTT
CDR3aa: CAISAGTTRTNTGELFF